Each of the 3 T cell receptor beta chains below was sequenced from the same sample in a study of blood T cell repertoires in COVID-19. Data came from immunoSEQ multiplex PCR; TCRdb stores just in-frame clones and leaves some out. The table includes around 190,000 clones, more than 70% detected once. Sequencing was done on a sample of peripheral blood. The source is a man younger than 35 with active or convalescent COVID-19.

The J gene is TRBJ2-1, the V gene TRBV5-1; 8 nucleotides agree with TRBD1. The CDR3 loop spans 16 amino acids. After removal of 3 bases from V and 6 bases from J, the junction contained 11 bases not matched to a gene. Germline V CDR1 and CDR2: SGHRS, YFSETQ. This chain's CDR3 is CASSSDRAKQGNEQFF. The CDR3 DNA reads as TGCGCCAGCAGCTCGGACAGGGCCAAACAAGGCAATGAGCAGTTCTTC.

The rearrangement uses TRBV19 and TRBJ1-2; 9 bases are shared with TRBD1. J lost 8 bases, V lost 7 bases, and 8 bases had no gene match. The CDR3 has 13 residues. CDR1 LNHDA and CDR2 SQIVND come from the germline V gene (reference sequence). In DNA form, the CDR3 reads TGTGCCAGTACCCCGACAGGGGGGCTCGGCTACACCTTC. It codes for CASTPTGGLGYTF.

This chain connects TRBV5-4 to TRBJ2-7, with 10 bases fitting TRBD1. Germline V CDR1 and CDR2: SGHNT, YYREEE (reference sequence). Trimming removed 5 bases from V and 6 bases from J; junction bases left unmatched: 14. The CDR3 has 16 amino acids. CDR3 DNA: TGTGCCAGCAGTCCCGGGACAGGGGCCTTAGGGGTCGAGCAGTACTTC. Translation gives CASSPGTGALGVEQYF.